The next 2 T cell receptor beta chains were all read from a single sample in a study of persistence of HIV-infected CD4 T cells. Anti-CD3/anti-CD28 beads served as a nonspecific positive control stimulus. CD4+ T cells upregulating both CD40 ligand and CD69 were sorted as responding cells. No antigens are known for them. The immunoSEQ assay was version 4, run in survey mode. Produced via immunoSEQ multiplex PCR; TCRdb's table is partial and in-frame only. The sample includes under 50,000 clones, 90% of them seen just once. The material sequenced was CD4+ T cells sorted from PBMCs after roughly 18-hour stimulation, taken from a patient who received antiretroviral therapy. Every receptor here comes from an adult woman with HIV who was CMV-seropositive.

V is TRBV3-1 (or the pseudogene TRBV3-2) and J is TRBJ2-3; D is unresolved. Per germline, CDR1 LGHDT and CDR2 YNNKEL (reference sequence). V lost 3 bases, J lost 5 bases, and 6 bases lay in between. The CDR3 has 12 amino acids. CDR3 coding DNA: TGTGCCAGCAGCCAGTACGGAGATACGCAGTATTTT. Its protein product is CASSQYGDTQYF.

This clone came up once. The gene calls are TRBV2 and TRBJ1-1; 7 nucleotides match TRBD1. Unmatched junction bases numbered 5, after V lost 4 bases and J lost 3 bases. Per germline, CDR1 SNHLY and CDR2 FYNNEI. This CDR3 has 14 amino acids. CDR3 protein: CASSVRGRDTEAFF. The CDR3 nucleotides are TGTGCCAGCAGTGTAAGGGGGCGGGACACTGAAGCTTTCTTT.